Described below is a single T cell receptor (beta chain) sequence and its context. The CDR3 is 16 residues long. This record belongs to a study of blood T cell repertoires in COVID-19. Study in general: Acute-phase and convalescent COVID-19 samples originated in the United States, Italy and Spain. T cells, B-cell-depleted T cells, or PBMCs provided the cDNA or gDNA that served as material.

Original handling: Reference gene primer amplification in the assay estimated nucleated cell counts. The protocol was immunoSEQ multiplex PCR, while the TCRdb copy is restricted to in-frame clones and leaves out a portion. The V and J calls and clone size were taken over from that table, and D and trimming were inferred from the DNA. The table lists about 50,000 clones, more than 70% of them singletons. This TCR was sampled from a man in his sixties with acute or convalescent COVID-19. The sequenced material came from peripheral blood. The chain recombines TRBV12-2 with TRBJ2-3; the listed D gene, TRBD2, was not tested against the DNA. TRBV12-2 is annotated as a pseudogene. The CDR3 DNA follows: TGTGCAAGTCGCCTTTCACTTAGCGGGAGGGCAGATACGCAGTATTTT. Translated, it gives CASRLSLSGRADTQYF.